This passage covers 14 T cell receptor beta chains from one sample sequenced in a study of T cells in Graves' hyperthyroidism and ophthalmopathy. Amplification yielded TCR beta CDR3 regions, with RNA transcripts as the source. The TCR CDR3 first-round RT-PCR relied on the HTBI primer set. TCRdb reprocessed the multiplex PCR reads via MiXCR and lists one record per CDR3 protein. The table has more than 500,000 distinct CDR3 sequences, roughly 17% seen once. The sequenced sample consisted of blood. These receptors all come from a woman in her 30s with Graves' hyperthyroidism.

This clonotype was seen many times. One end of the junction fails to match germline, which may point to a read error. The rearrangement joins TRBV7-7 to TRBJ2-1; tentatively, D is TRBD1 or TRBD2 (5 bases each). There are 16 residues in the CDR3. CDR1 is SSHAT and CDR2 is FNYEAQ in the germline V gene (reference sequence). As DNA, the CDR3 is TGTGCTAGCAGCTTAGGCCTTGGGGGATCCTACAATGAGCAGTTCTTC. This translates into CASSLGLGGSYNEQFF.

The chain uses TRBV27 and TRBJ2-1, with 9 bases matching TRBD2. The DNA end is a closer match to TRBJ2-7, so the J assignment may be wrong. Germline values: CDR1 MNHEY, CDR2 SMNVEV (reference sequence). This CDR3 is 15 amino acids long. The CDR3 loop is CASSLWLAGNNEQYF. CDR3 in DNA: TGTGCCAGCAGTTTATGGCTAGCGGGGAACAATGAGCAGTACTTC.

This clonotype occurred many times. The chain uses TRBV18 and TRBJ2-1; no reliable D call. In germline, CDR1 is KGHSH, CDR2 LQKENI. Trimming stripped 4 bases from V and 5 bases from J, with 12 bases between. CDR3 length equals 14 residues. CDR3 protein: CASSLSPVDNEQFF. CDR3 in DNA: TGTGCCAGCTCACTCTCACCTGTTGACAATGAGCAGTTCTTC.

This clonotype was counted only a few times. The chain is built from TRBV12-3 or TRBV12-4 and TRBJ1-3; D is uncertain. The CDR3 runs to 13 residues. Deletions cut 6 bases from V and 2 bases from J, with 8 bases between. The CDR3 loop reads CASRQFAGNTIYF. The CDR3 DNA follows: TGTGCCAGCAGACAGTTTGCTGGAAACACCATATATTTT.

In this sample, this clonotype turned up many times. A junction end diverges from the germline sequence, so it may reflect a read error. The chain recombines TRBV5-1 with TRBJ1-1; TRBD1 matches at 8 bases. The CDR3 has 14 residues. Looked up from germline, CDR1 is SGHRS and CDR2 is YFSETQ. This CDR3 reads CASSPGTGNTEAFF. The CDR3 DNA sequence: TGTGCCAGCAGTCCTGGGACAGGGAACACTGAAGCTTTCTTT.

This clonotype was observed many times. CDR3 nucleotides: TGTGCCAGCTCACCACCTGCCTCCAGGGACGATACGCAGTATTTT. Protein sequence: CASSPPASRDDTQYF. The V and J genes are TRBV18 and TRBJ2-3, with D perhaps given as TRBD1 or TRBD2 (5 bases each). Trimming removed 0 bases from V and 6 bases from J, with 13 bases in between. The CDR3 covers 15 residues. From germline, CDR1 is KGHSH and CDR2 LQKENI.

This clonotype was seen many times. The V gene is TRBV7-9, the J gene TRBJ2-7; D is undetermined. Per the germline V gene, CDR1 is SEHNR and CDR2 is FQNEAQ (reference sequence). CDR3 length: 13 residues. The germline V and J ends were trimmed by 2 bases and 4 bases, with 9 bases remaining between them. The CDR3 protein is CASSLRSAYEQYF. The DNA for the CDR3 is TGTGCCAGCAGCTTAAGGTCAGCTTACGAGCAGTACTTC.

This clonotype was detected many times. The rearrangement joins TRBV27 to TRBJ2-7; 8 bases are shared with TRBD2. Germline values: CDR1 MNHEY, CDR2 SMNVEV (reference sequence). Trimming removed 5 bases from V and 2 bases from J; junction bases left unmatched: 5. The CDR3 runs to 14 residues. The CDR3 coding sequence is TGTGCCAGCAGTAGCGGGAGAGGACCCTACGAGCAGTACTTC. This sequence encodes CASSSGRGPYEQYF.

This clonotype was seen at least ten times. This chain joins TRBV27 and TRBJ2-7; no firm D call. Germline assignment: CDR1 MNHEY and CDR2 SMNVEV (reference sequence). The CDR3 covers 13 residues. Between the trimmed V and J ends, which lost 6 bases and 1 base, there was a span of 10 bases. CDR3 amino acids: CASSLTVSYEQYF. The CDR3 region has the DNA TGTGCCAGCAGCTTAACGGTATCCTACGAGCAGTACTTC.

This clonotype was seen a few times. V gene TRBV19 combines with J gene TRBJ1-2; D uncertain. The CDR3 totals 15 residues. CDR1 and CDR2 from the germline V gene are LNHDA and SQIVND (reference sequence). The V end lost 3 bases, the J end lost 3 bases, and 14 bases lay between the germline ends. CDR3 nucleotide sequence: TGTGCCAGTAGTATTAGTACGGGCGTACACTATGGCTACACCTTC. Translation gives CASSISTGVHYGYTF.

This clonotype was detected only a few times. This rearrangement joins TRBV10-3 to TRBJ2-2, with 8 nucleotides matching TRBD1. This CDR3 has 14 amino acids. The ends lost 11 bases at V and 5 bases at J; junction bases unmatched: 10. CDR1 and CDR2 (germline): ENHRY, SYGVKD. The CDR3 here is CAVLRGHGTGELFF. The DNA of the CDR3 is TGTGCCGTACTCAGGGGGCATGGGACCGGGGAGCTGTTTTTT.

This clonotype has a handful of counts. This chain links TRBV6-5 with TRBJ2-7, with D maybe TRBD2 (6 bases). CDR3 length: 13 amino acids. With 2 bases removed from V and 6 bases from J, the gap between germline ends came to 11 bases. Germline values: CDR1 MNHEY, CDR2 SVGAGI. The chain's CDR3 is CASSYASVGEQYF. The CDR3 DNA is TGTGCCAGCAGTTACGCTAGCGTCGGCGAGCAGTACTTC.

This clonotype was recorded at least ten times. The chain is built from TRBV20-1 and TRBJ2-5, with D maybe TRBD1 (6 bases). This CDR3 is 13 amino acids long. The V and J ends lost 0 bases and 5 bases respectively, with 10 bases between them. Germline V gives CDR1 DFQATT, CDR2 SNEGSKA (reference sequence). Here the CDR3 DNA reads TGCAGTGCTAGAGATACAGGGATTGAGACCCAGTACTTC. It translates to CSARDTGIETQYF.

J is TRBJ1-4 and V is TRBV4-1; the D is unclear. V dropped 3 bases and J dropped 0 bases, with 11 bases sitting between them. Looked up from germline, CDR1 is MGHRA and CDR2 is YSYEKL. This CDR3 is built from 16 residues. As DNA, the CDR3 is TGCGCCAGCAGCCAGGACGACGGCTCAACTAATGAAAAACTGTTTTTT. Translating it yields CASSQDDGSTNEKLFF.